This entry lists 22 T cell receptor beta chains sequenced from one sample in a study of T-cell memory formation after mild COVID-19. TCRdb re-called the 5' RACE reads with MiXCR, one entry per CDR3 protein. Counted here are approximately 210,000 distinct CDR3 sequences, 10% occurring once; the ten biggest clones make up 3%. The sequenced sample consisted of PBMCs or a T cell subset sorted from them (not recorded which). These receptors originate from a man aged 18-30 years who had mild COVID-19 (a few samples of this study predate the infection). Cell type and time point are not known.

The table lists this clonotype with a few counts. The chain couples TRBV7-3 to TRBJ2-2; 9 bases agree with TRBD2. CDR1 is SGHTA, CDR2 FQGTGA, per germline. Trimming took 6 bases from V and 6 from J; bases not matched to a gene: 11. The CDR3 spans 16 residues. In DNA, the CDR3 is TGTGCCAGCAGGCCACCGGGACTAGCTGTCGCCGGGGAGCTGTTTTTT. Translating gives CASRPPGLAVAGELFF.

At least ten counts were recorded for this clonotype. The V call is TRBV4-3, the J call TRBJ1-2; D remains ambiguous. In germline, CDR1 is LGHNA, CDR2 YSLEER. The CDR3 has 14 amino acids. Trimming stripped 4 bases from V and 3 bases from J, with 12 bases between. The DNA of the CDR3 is TGCGCCAGCAGCCCGGGCGGTTTCGACTATGGCTACACCTTC. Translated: CASSPGGFDYGYTF.

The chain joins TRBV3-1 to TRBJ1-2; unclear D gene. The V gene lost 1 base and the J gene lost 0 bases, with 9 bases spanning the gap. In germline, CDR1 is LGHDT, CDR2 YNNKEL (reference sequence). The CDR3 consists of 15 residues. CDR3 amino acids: CASSQVYSANYGYTF. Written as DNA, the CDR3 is TGTGCCAGCAGCCAAGTGTACAGTGCTAACTATGGCTACACCTTC.

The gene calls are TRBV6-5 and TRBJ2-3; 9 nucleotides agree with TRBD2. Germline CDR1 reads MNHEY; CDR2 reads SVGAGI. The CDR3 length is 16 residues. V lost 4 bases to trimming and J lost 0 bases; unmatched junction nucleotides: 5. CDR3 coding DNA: TGTGCCAGCAGTTCCCATAGCGGGGGAAGCACAGATACGCAGTATTTT. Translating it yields CASSSHSGGSTDTQYF.

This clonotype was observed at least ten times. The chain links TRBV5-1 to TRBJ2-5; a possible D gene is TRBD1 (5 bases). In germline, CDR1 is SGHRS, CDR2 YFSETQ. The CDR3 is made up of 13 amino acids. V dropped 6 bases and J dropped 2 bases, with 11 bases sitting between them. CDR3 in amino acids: CASTEDIQETQYF. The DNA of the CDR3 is TGCGCCAGCACCGAGGACATTCAAGAGACCCAGTACTTC. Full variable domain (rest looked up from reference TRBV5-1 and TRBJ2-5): KAGVTQTPRYLIKTRGQQVTLSCSPISGHRSVSWYQQTPGQGLQFLFEYFSETQRNKGNFPGRFSGRQFSNSRSEMNVSTLELGDSALYLCASTEDIQETQYFGPGTRLLVL.

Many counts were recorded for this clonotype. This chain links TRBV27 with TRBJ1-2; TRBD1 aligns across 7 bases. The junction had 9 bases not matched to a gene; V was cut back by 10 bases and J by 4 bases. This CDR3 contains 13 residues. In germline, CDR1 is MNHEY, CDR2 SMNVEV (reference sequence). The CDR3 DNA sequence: TGTGCCACCTCCAGGGGGTTTGGCTATGGCTACACCTTC. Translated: CATSRGFGYGYTF.

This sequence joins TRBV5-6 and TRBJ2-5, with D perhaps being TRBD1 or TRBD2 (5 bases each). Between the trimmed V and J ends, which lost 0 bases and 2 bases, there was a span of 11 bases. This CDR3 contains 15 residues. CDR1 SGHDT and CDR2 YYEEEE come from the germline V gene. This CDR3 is CASSLVGERQETQYF. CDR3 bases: TGTGCCAGCAGCTTGGTGGGGGAACGGCAAGAGACCCAGTACTTC.

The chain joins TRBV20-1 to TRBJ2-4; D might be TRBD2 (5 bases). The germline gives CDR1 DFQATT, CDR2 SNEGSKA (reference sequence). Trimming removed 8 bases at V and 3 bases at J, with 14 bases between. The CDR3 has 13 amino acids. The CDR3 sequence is CSPFVSGKNIQYF. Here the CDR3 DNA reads TGCAGTCCCTTTGTGAGCGGCAAAAACATTCAGTACTTC.

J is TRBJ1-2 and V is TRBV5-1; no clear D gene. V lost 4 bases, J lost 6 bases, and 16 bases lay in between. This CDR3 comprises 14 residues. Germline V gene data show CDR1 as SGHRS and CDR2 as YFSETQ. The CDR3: CASSGSHLIDGYTF. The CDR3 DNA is TGCGCCAGCAGCGGCAGCCATCTGATAGATGGCTACACCTTC. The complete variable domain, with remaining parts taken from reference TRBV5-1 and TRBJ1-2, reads KAGVTQTPRYLIKTRGQQVTLSCSPISGHRSVSWYQQTPGQGLQFLFEYFSETQRNKGNFPGRFSGRQFSNSRSEMNVSTLELGDSALYLCASSGSHLIDGYTFGSGTRLTVV.

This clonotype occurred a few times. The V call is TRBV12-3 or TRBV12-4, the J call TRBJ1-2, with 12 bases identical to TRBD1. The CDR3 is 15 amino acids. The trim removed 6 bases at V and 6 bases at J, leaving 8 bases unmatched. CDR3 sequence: CASRPTGTGGHGYTF. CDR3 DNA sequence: TGTGCCAGCAGACCCACCGGGACAGGGGGCCATGGCTACACCTTC.

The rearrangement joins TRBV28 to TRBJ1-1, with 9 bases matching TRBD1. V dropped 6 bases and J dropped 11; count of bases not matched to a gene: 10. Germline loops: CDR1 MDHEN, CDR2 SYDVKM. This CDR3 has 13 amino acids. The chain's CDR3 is CASRGGTGHFAFF. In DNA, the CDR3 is TGTGCCAGCAGGGGGGGGACAGGGCATTTCGCTTTCTTT. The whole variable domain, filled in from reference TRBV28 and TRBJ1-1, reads DVKVTQSSRYLVKRTGEKVFLECVQDMDHENMFWYRQDPGLGLRLIYFSYDVKMKEKGDIPEGYSVSREKKERFSLILESASTNQTSMYLCASRGGTGHFAFFGQGTRLTVV.

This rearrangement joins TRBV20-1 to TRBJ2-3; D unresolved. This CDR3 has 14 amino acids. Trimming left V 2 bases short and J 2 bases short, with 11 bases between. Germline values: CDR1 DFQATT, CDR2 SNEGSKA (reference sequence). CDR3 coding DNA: TGCAGTGCTAGACTCTACAGCCCCACAGATACGCAGTATTTT. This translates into CSARLYSPTDTQYF.

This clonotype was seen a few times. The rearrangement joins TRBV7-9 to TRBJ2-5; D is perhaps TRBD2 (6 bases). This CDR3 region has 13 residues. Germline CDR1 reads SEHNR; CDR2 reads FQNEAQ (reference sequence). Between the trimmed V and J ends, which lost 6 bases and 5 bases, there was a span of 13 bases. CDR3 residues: CASSRSGMETQYF. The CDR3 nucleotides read TGTGCCAGCAGTCGTAGCGGAATGGAGACCCAGTACTTC.

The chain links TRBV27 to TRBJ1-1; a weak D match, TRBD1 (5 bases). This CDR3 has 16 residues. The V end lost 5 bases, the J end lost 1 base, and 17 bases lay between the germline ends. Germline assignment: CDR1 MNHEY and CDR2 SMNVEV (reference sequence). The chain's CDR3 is CASSKGWGTGNTEAFF. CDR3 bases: TGTGCCAGCAGTAAGGGGTGGGGAACCGGGAACACTGAAGCTTTCTTT.

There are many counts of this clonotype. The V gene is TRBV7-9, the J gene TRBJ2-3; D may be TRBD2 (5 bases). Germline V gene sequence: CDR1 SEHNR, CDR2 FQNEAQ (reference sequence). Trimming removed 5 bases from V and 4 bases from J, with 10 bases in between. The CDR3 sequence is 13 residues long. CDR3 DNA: TGTGCCAGCAGCATGGACTTCTCAGATACGCAGTATTTT. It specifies CASSMDFSDTQYF.

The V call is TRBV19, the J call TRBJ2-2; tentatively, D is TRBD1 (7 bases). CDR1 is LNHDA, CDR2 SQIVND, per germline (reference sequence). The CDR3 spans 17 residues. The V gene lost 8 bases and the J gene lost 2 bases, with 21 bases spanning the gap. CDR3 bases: TGTGCCAGTTGGGCGGGACAGTTGGCCCTAAACACCGGGGAGCTGTTTTTT. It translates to CASWAGQLALNTGELFF.

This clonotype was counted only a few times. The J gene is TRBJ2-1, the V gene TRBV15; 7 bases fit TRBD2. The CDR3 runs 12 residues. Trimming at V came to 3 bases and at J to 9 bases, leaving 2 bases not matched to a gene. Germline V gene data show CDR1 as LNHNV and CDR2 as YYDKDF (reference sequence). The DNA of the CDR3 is TGTGCCACCAGCAGGAGGGAGGGTGAGCAGTTCTTC. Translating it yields CATSRREGEQFF.

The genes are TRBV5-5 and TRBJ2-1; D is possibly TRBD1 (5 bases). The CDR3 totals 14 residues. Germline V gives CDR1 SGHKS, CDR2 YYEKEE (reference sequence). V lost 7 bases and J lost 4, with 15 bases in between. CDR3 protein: CASLRQSPYNEQFF. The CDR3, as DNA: TGTGCCAGCCTGAGACAGAGCCCTTACAATGAGCAGTTCTTC. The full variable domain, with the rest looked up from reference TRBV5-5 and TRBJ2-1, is DAGVTQSPTHLIKTRGQQVTLRCSPISGHKSVSWYQQVLGQGPQFIFQYYEKEERGRGNFPDRFSARQFPNYSSELNVNALLLGDSALYLCASLRQSPYNEQFFGPGTRLTVL.

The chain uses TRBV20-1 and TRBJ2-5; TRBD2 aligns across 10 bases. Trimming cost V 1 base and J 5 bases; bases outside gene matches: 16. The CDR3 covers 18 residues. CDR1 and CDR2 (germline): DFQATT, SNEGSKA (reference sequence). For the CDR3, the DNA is TGCAGTGCTAGAGGCCTCAATTTAGCGGGGGGCCAACCGGAGACCCAGTACTTC. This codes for CSARGLNLAGGQPETQYF.

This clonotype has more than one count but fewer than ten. The CDR3 bases are TGTGCCAGCAGTCCGTACAGTGATCAGCCCCAGCATTTT. Translated: CASSPYSDQPQHF. The V gene is TRBV12-3 or TRBV12-4, the J gene TRBJ1-5; D remains ambiguous. The CDR3 has 13 amino acids. The V gene lost 5 bases and the J gene lost 5 bases, with 10 bases spanning the gap.

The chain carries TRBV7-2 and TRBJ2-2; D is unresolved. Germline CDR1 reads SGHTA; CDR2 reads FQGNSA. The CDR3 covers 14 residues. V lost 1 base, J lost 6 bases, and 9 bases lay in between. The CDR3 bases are TGTGCCAGCAGCTTAGTAAAGGGTCCCGGGGAGCTGTTTTTT. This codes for CASSLVKGPGELFF.

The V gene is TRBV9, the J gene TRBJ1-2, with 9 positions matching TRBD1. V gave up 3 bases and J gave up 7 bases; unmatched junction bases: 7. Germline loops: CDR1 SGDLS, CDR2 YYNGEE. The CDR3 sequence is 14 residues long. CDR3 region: CASSGSTGGGGYTF. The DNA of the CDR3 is TGTGCCAGCAGCGGAAGCACAGGGGGCGGTGGCTACACCTTC.